A selection of T cell receptor beta chains follows, all from one sample in a study of cytomegalovirus exposure and HLA in healthy donors. Clones were sequenced by immunoSEQ multiplex PCR, and TCRdb holds only the in-frame ones, with some missing. The repertoire holds some 160,000 clones, with roughly four fifths as singletons. Material: PBMCs. These TCRs come from a woman aged 45-59 years in good health and CMV-seronegative. The conserved cysteine and the conserved F or W are not part of the CDR3 here. The order of the fields is V gene, J gene, CDR3 length, CDR3 protein.

v_call: TRBV28
j_call: TRBJ2-7
cdr3_length: 11
cdr3_aa: ATIRDRPGEQY

v_call: TRBV27
j_call: TRBJ2-5
cdr3_length: 12
cdr3_aa: ASRITGGAETQY

v_call: TRBV5-8
j_call: TRBJ2-5
cdr3_length: 15
cdr3_aa: ASSLEVAGTGGETQY

v_call: TRBV7-7
j_call: TRBJ2-1
cdr3_length: 12
cdr3_aa: ASAPTNENNEQF

v_call: TRBV9
j_call: TRBJ2-1
cdr3_length: 12
cdr3_aa: ASSVVDAGGEQF

v_call: TRBV28
j_call: TRBJ1-4
cdr3_length: 13
cdr3_aa: ASSFGGQWYEKLF

v_call: TRBV5-1
j_call: TRBJ2-7
cdr3_length: 13
cdr3_aa: ASSLSSGGLGEQY

v_call: TRBV5-1
j_call: TRBJ2-1
cdr3_length: 11
cdr3_aa: ASSFSLGGEQF

v_call: TRBV6-5
j_call: TRBJ2-5
cdr3_length: 11
cdr3_aa: ASSYSRGETQY

v_call: TRBV5-6
j_call: TRBJ2-3
cdr3_length: 14
cdr3_aa: ASSQLAGAYTDTQY

v_call: TRBV2
j_call: TRBJ2-3
cdr3_length: 10
cdr3_aa: ATLRITDTQY

v_call: TRBV4-3
j_call: TRBJ2-1
cdr3_length: 14
cdr3_aa: ASSQGAGANYNEQF

v_call: TRBV5-6
j_call: TRBJ2-3
cdr3_length: 16
cdr3_aa: ASSLRLAGGPIGDTQY

v_call: TRBV28
j_call: TRBJ1-1
cdr3_length: 12
cdr3_aa: ASRPSGGGTEAF

v_call: TRBV28
j_call: TRBJ2-1
cdr3_length: 13
cdr3_aa: ASSPRGQGTNEQF

v_call: TRBV6-1
j_call: TRBJ1-5
cdr3_length: 12
cdr3_aa: ASSDEGSNQPQH

v_call: TRBV4-1
j_call: TRBJ2-7
cdr3_length: 12
cdr3_aa: ASSQEGLLGEQY